These 16 T cell receptor beta chains came from one sample sequenced in a study of cytomegalovirus exposure and HLA in healthy donors. Vbeta (60) and Jbeta (13) primers were used in the PCR. Clones were read by immunoSEQ multiplex PCR, and TCRdb kept only the in-frame ones, dropping some. The repertoire has 200,000 or so clones, nearly 80% of them found once; the top ten carry around 6.1%. Sequences were obtained from PBMCs. The receptors derive from a woman younger than 45 in good health and CMV-seropositive.

CDR3 region: CASSYRTEAFMNTEAFF. In DNA, the CDR3 is TGTGCCAGTAGCTATCGGACAGAAGCGTTCATGAACACTGAAGCTTTCTTT. The chain employs TRBV19 and TRBJ1-1; tentative D call: TRBD1 (6 bases). V was shortened by 6 bases and J by 0 bases, with 20 bases between the two germline ends. Germline values: CDR1 LNHDA, CDR2 SQIVND (reference sequence). CDR3 size: 17 residues.

This CDR3 reads CASSHVLGLGIGTQYF. The CDR3 region has the DNA TGCGCCAGCAGCCACGTACTGGGACTAGGGATCGGGACCCAGTACTTC. The genes are TRBV4-3 and TRBJ2-5; 8 bases line up with TRBD2. Germline loops: CDR1 LGHNA, CDR2 YSLEER. Trimming at V came to 3 bases and at J to 7 bases, leaving 13 bases not matched to a gene. The CDR3 contains 16 residues.

The chain links TRBV5-1 to TRBJ2-3; D is possibly TRBD2 (6 bases). The CDR3 consists of 14 residues. CDR1 and CDR2 (germline): SGHRS, YFSETQ. V gave up 3 bases and J gave up 5 bases, with 13 bases separating them. CDR3 in DNA: TGCGCCAGCAGCTCGGACTACTTTGGAGATACGCAGTATTTT. It specifies CASSSDYFGDTQYF.

This clone has just one count. The V and J genes are TRBV1 and TRBJ2-3; the D call in the table, TRBD2, was not verified against the DNA. TRBV1 is flagged as a pseudogene. CDR3 length: 16 amino acids. CDR3 nucleotide sequence: TGCACCAGCAGCCAACCCACTAGCGATGGCACAGATACGCAGTATTTT. Amino acids: CTSSQPTSDGTDTQYF.

This sequence joins TRBV2 and TRBJ1-3, with a possible D match to TRBD1 (5 bases). This CDR3 is built from 15 residues. Germline V gene sequence: CDR1 SNHLY, CDR2 FYNNEI. The V and J ends lost 0 bases and 1 base respectively, with 7 bases between them. The CDR3 here is CASSEAGGSGNTIYF. DNA for the CDR3: TGTGCCAGCAGTGAAGCGGGGGGTTCTGGAAACACCATATATTTT.

The V call is TRBV4-1, the J call TRBJ2-3; 10 bases agree with TRBD2. The germline V gene has CDR1 MGHRA and CDR2 YSYEKL. After removal of 0 bases from V and 3 bases from J, the junction contained 6 bases not matched to a gene. The CDR3 extends over 17 amino acids. The CDR3, as DNA: TGCGCCAGCAGCCAAGAGGCGGCTAGCGGGAGAACAGATACGCAGTATTTT. It encodes CASSQEAASGRTDTQYF.

This rearrangement joins TRBV6-1 to TRBJ1-2; 7 bases fit TRBD1. This CDR3 region has 15 residues. Germline-derived CDR1 and CDR2 are MNHNS and SASEGT. V was pared by 8 bases and J by 5 bases, with 14 bases of the junction left unmatched. The CDR3, as DNA: TGTGCCAGCCCCAGGGACAGTGAGGACGGTTATGGCTACACCTTC. Translating gives CASPRDSEDGYGYTF.

There are a few counts of this clone. The chain uses TRBV2 and TRBJ1-5; D is ambiguous. Between the trimmed V and J ends, which lost 2 bases and 3 bases, there was a span of 11 bases. This CDR3 is 15 amino acids long. The germline CDR1 and CDR2 sequences are SNHLY and FYNNEI. CDR3 loop: CASSELVRINQPQHF. CDR3 in DNA: TGTGCCAGCAGTGAATTGGTCAGGATCAATCAGCCCCAGCATTTT. Complete variable domain (other parts from reference TRBV2 and TRBJ1-5): EPEVTQTPSHQVTQMGQEVILRCVPISNHLYFYWYRQILGQKVEFLVSFYNNEISEKSEIFDDQFSVERPDGSNFTLKIRSTKLEDSAMYFCASSELVRINQPQHFGDGTRLSIL.

The gene calls are TRBV5-1 and TRBJ1-1; unclear D gene. The CDR3 extends over 14 amino acids. Germline-derived CDR1 and CDR2 are SGHRS and YFSETQ. The V and J ends lost 3 bases and 4 bases respectively, with 13 bases between them. CDR3 DNA sequence: TGCGCCAGCAGCTCCTCCCAGGTGGGCACTGAAGCTTTCTTT. Translated, it gives CASSSSQVGTEAFF.

The rearrangement joins TRBV4-2 to TRBJ2-1, with 11 bases matching TRBD2. The CDR3 runs to 18 residues. V lost 1 base to trimming and J lost 7 bases; unmatched junction nucleotides: 12. Germline CDR1 and CDR2: LGHNA and YNFKEQ. The CDR3 reads CASSQGDLSGGAENEQFF. Written as DNA, the CDR3 is TGTGCCAGCAGCCAAGGGGACCTTAGCGGGGGGGCGGAAAATGAGCAGTTCTTC.

Only a few counts were recorded for this clone. The CDR3 is CASSSTTREQYF. CDR3 bases: TGTGCCAGCAGCTCCACTACTCGGGAGCAGTACTTC. The chain couples TRBV7-9 to TRBJ2-7; D gene uncertain. This CDR3 contains 12 residues. V was clipped by 4 bases and J by 7 bases, with 11 bases between them. CDR1 SEHNR and CDR2 FQNEAQ come from the germline V gene (reference sequence). Based on the CDR3 plus reference TRBV7-9 and TRBJ2-7, the full variable domain is DTGVSQNPRHKITKRGQNVTFRCDPISEHNRLYWYRQTLGQGPEFLTYFQNEAQLEKSRLLSDRFSAERPKGSFSTLEIQRTEQGDSAMYLCASSSTTREQYFGPGTRLTVT.

The chain has TRBV2 and TRBJ1-2; tentative D call: TRBD1 (5 bases). Germline V gene sequence: CDR1 SNHLY, CDR2 FYNNEI. CDR3 length: 12 amino acids. V was cut by 6 bases and J by 2 bases, with 7 bases left in between. The CDR3 sequence is CASRDINYGYTF. CDR3 nucleotide sequence: TGTGCCAGCAGGGACATAAACTATGGCTACACCTTC.

The chain joins TRBV28 to TRBJ2-5, with D tentatively TRBD1 (6 bases). Trimming took 3 bases from V and 5 from J, leaving 19 bases between them. Germline lookup yields CDR1 MDHEN and CDR2 SYDVKM. The CDR3 runs 16 residues. Here the CDR3 DNA reads TGTGCCAGCAGTTTCCCCAGACAGGACAACCTGGAGACCCAGTACTTC. It yields the protein CASSFPRQDNLETQYF.

The J gene is TRBJ2-5, the V gene TRBV11-2; 10 positions agree with TRBD2. With V trimmed by 6 bases and J by 1 base, 5 bases remained unmatched. Germline V gene lookup returns CDR1 SGHAT and CDR2 FQNNGV. This CDR3 has 15 amino acids. The CDR3, as DNA: TGTGCCAGCAGTGAAGCTAGCGGGGGCCAAGAGACCCAGTACTTC. Protein: CASSEASGGQETQYF.

The rearrangement uses TRBV5-6 and TRBJ2-7; tentative D call: TRBD1 (5 bases). The CDR3 runs to 13 residues. V lost 3 bases and J 7 bases, leaving 14 bases between the germline ends. Per germline, CDR1 SGHDT and CDR2 YYEEEE. DNA of the CDR3: TGTGCCAGCAGCTATGTCCAGGGTGAAGAGCAGTACTTC. Protein product: CASSYVQGEEQYF. Combining the CDR3 with reference TRBV5-6 and TRBJ2-7 gives the whole variable domain DAGVTQSPTHLIKTRGQQVTLRCSPKSGHDTVSWYQQALGQGPQFIFQYYEEEERQRGNFPDRFSGHQFPNYSSELNVNALLLGDSALYLCASSYVQGEEQYFGPGTRLTVT.

This clone appeared a few times. The chain uses TRBV5-6 and TRBJ1-2; TRBD1 might be the D (6 bases). Per germline, CDR1 SGHDT and CDR2 YYEEEE. This CDR3 is built from 13 residues. The V gene lost 5 bases and the J gene lost 4 bases, with 12 bases spanning the gap. Here the CDR3 DNA reads TGTGCCAGCAGTTCACAGGGCAGCTATGGCTACACCTTC. It yields the protein CASSSQGSYGYTF.